This is a list of T cell receptor beta chains from one sample in a study of cytomegalovirus exposure and HLA in healthy donors. Sequencing used immunoSEQ multiplex PCR; TCRdb keeps in-frame clones, though not all of them. Among approximately 70,000 clones listed, around 70% were seen once. Sequencing used PBMCs. These receptors all come from a human donor in good health. The CDR3 runs from the conserved cysteine through the conserved F or W. A D gene is named only where the DNA matches it firmly. Where a row states a size, it is once, few, many or the class of an expanded clone; other rows omit it.

size	J	D	V	CDR3	DNA
-	TRBJ2-3	-	TRBV6-5	CASSYSRLAKDTQYF	TGTGCCAGCAGTTACTCGCGGCTAGCAAAAGATACGCAGTATTTT
-	TRBJ1-2	-	TRBV28	CASRDSLSYGYTF	TGTGCCAGCAGAGACAGTTTGAGCTATGGCTACACCTTC
-	TRBJ1-5	TRBD1	TRBV15	CATSAGTENQPQHF	TGTGCCACCAGCGCCGGGACAGAGAATCAGCCCCAGCATTTT
-	TRBJ1-2	TRBD1	TRBV7-9	CASSLPGQGANYGYTF	TGTGCCAGCAGCTTACCGGGACAGGGGGCGAACTATGGCTACACCTTC
-	TRBJ1-1	-	TRBV13	CASSLKTGLQAFF	TGTGCCAGCAGCCTAAAAACAGGGCTTCAAGCTTTCTTT
-	TRBJ2-3	-	TRBV5-4	CASSPRTLYTDTQYF	TGTGCCAGCAGCCCGAGGACACTTTACACAGATACGCAGTATTTT
-	TRBJ1-1	TRBD1	TRBV12-5	CASGLGQVFRGTEAFF	TGTGCTAGTGGACTGGGACAGGTATTCCGGGGCACTGAAGCTTTCTTT
-	TRBJ2-7	-	TRBV2	CASSRDEQYF	TGTGCCAGCAGTCGTGACGAGCAGTACTTC
-	TRBJ1-1	-	TRBV30	CAWSVRRGIITEAFF	TGTGCCTGGAGTGTAAGACGAGGGATTATCACTGAAGCTTTCTTT
-	TRBJ2-7	TRBD2	TRBV28	CASSQGLAVYEQYF	TGTGCCAGCAGCCAGGGACTAGCGGTCTACGAGCAGTACTTC
-	TRBJ2-1	TRBD2	TRBV6-5	CASRPSGDLNNEQFF	TGTGCCAGCCGTCCGAGCGGGGACCTTAACAATGAGCAGTTCTTC
-	TRBJ2-7	TRBD1	TRBV7-9	CASSDDRDRGDEQYF	TGTGCCAGCAGCGATGACCGGGACAGGGGTGACGAGCAGTACTTC
-	TRBJ1-5	-	TRBV25-1	CASSESSTGNSNQPQHF	TGTGCCAGCAGTGAATCGTCCACAGGGAATAGCAATCAGCCCCAGCATTTT
once	TRBJ2-7	-	TRBV6-1	CASSSDRTLYEQYF	TGTGCCAGCAGCTCCGACAGGACCCTCTACGAGCAGTACTTC
-	TRBJ2-1	-	TRBV4-2	CASSQDGRGDNEQFF	TGTGCCAGCAGCCAAGACGGCAGGGGAGACAATGAGCAGTTCTTC
-	TRBJ1-2	-	TRBV5-6	CASSPPGGWYGYTF	TGTGCCAGCAGCCCCCCTGGAGGGTGGTATGGCTACACCTTC
-	TRBJ2-1	-	TRBV7-9	CASSLGGEQFF	TGTGCCAGCAGCCTAGGAGGAGAGCAGTTCTTC
-	TRBJ2-3	-	TRBV10-3	CAAIEADTQYF	TGTGCCGCCATCGAGGCAGATACGCAGTATTTT
-	TRBJ1-5	-	TRBV11-2	CASSSGTLRPQHF	TGTGCCAGCAGCTCCGGGACTTTGCGGCCCCAGCATTTT
-	TRBJ2-1	-	TRBV27	CASSLSPTGVYNEQFF	TGTGCCAGCAGTTTAAGCCCAACAGGAGTCTACAATGAGCAGTTCTTC
-	TRBJ2-2	TRBD1	TRBV7-9	CASSLPRDRPNTGELFF	TGTGCCAGCAGTTTACCCCGGGACAGGCCGAACACCGGGGAGCTGTTTTTT
-	TRBJ1-5	-	TRBV4-2	CASSQDTGNINQPQHF	TGTGCCAGCAGCCAAGATACCGGGAACATCAATCAGCCCCAGCATTTT